The rows below give T cell receptor beta chains drawn from one sample of a study of T cell responses to AZD1222 COVID-19 vaccine. TCRdb keeps only in-frame clones here, not all; method: immunoSEQ multiplex PCR. The sample yields nearly 95,000 clones, almost 90% seen once. The source material was peripheral blood, sampled on day 0 of AZD1222 vaccination. The receptors shown here come from an adult in good health. Each CDR3 is given without its conserved first and last residue. Fields, in order: D gene, J gene, V gene, CDR3 protein. D genes are given only for firm matches.

TRBD2,TRBJ2-1,TRBV7-3,ASSSQPVAGDWQF
NA,TRBJ2-5,TRBV6-5,ATPTRDTEKETQY
NA,TRBJ2-4,TRBV9,ASSPGTRGIQY
TRBD1,TRBJ2-7,TRBV10-3,ATNVGQGAYEQY
TRBD1,TRBJ1-4,TRBV7-9,ASSLGQGQGTNEKLF
TRBD2,TRBJ2-7,TRBV29-1,SVEGTSGADEQY
NA,TRBJ2-3,TRBV4-1,ASSPRTILGTDTQY
TRBD2,TRBJ2-3,TRBV10-2,ASSESGREDTQY
NA,TRBJ1-6,TRBV18,ASSPDRNYNSPLH
NA,TRBJ1-4,TRBV6-2/TRBV6-3,ASSLAGLNEKLF
TRBD2,TRBJ2-7,TRBV11-2,ASSLVVGGYEQY
TRBD1,TRBJ1-1,TRBV27,ASGQQGPLTEAF
NA,TRBJ2-6,TRBV27,ASREEGAGANVLT
NA,TRBJ1-5,TRBV27,ASSLVGGQPQH
TRBD2,TRBJ2-5,TRBV6-5,ASTQLAGGPETQY
TRBD1,TRBJ1-4,TRBV24-1,ATSAGQGRGEKLF